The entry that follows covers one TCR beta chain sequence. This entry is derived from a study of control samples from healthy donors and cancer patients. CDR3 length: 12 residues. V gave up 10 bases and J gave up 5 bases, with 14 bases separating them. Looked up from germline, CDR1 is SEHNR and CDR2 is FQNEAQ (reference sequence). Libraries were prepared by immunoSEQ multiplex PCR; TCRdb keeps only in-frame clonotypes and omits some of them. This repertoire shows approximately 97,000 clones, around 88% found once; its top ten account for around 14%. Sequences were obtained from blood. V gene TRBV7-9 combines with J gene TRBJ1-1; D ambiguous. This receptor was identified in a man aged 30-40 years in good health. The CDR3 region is CANRGLVTEAFF. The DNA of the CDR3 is TGTGCCAACAGAGGTTTGGTAACTGAAGCTTTCTTT.